These T cell receptor beta chains were read from a single sample in a study of cytomegalovirus exposure and HLA in healthy donors. Sequenced by immunoSEQ multiplex PCR; TCRdb stores in-frame clones only, minus some. The sample consists of approximately 190,000 clones, approximately 84% of them appearing once. Sequenced material: PBMCs. These receptors originate from a man aged 50-60 years in good health and CMV-seronegative. Both conserved end residues are part of each CDR3. A D gene is named only where the DNA matches it firmly. Expanded clones are given a class, and other clones once, few, many or no size at all.

>TRBV9|once|TRBJ1-2|-
CASSVTSTYGYTF
TGTGCCAGCAGCGTTACCTCTACCTATGGCTACACCTTC
>TRBV29-1|-|TRBJ1-3|-
CSVATEYSGNTIYF
TGCAGCGTTGCTACGGAGTACTCTGGAAACACCATATATTTT
>TRBV5-6|-|TRBJ2-3|TRBD1
CASSLVSGTGYTDTQYF
TGTGCCAGCAGCTTGGTGTCAGGGACAGGGTATACAGATACGCAGTATTTT
>TRBV27|-|TRBJ1-2|-
CASSFSGIGYTF
TGTGCCAGCAGTTTTTCGGGGATTGGCTACACCTTC
>TRBV5-1|-|TRBJ2-7|-
CASSLRTADEQYF
TGCGCCAGCAGCTTGAGGACTGCCGACGAGCAGTACTTC
>TRBV7-6|-|TRBJ2-5|-
CASSLSLRGETQYF
TGTGCCAGCAGCTTATCCCTCAGAGGAGAGACCCAGTACTTC
>TRBV7-9|-|TRBJ2-1|TRBD2
CASNPSGHNEQFF
TGTGCCAGCAATCCTAGCGGTCACAATGAGCAGTTCTTC
>TRBV19|-|TRBJ2-7|-
CASSPLTGSTYEQYF
TGTGCCAGTAGTCCCTTGACAGGTTCCACCTACGAGCAGTACTTC
>TRBV5-4|-|TRBJ1-2|-
CASSSPGTSNYGYTF
TGCGCCAGCAGCTCTCCCGGGACATCTAACTATGGCTACACCTTC
>TRBV12-5|-|TRBJ2-5|-
CASASPGGQETQYF
TGTGCTAGTGCTTCCCCCGGGGGACAAGAGACCCAGTACTTC
>TRBV11-2|-|TRBJ2-2|-
CASSLQGGGELFF
TGTGCCAGCAGCCTACAGGGCGGCGGGGAGCTGTTTTTT
>TRBV5-6|-|TRBJ1-1|TRBD1
CASSLIGQGGTEAFF
TGTGCCAGCAGCTTAATCGGACAGGGTGGGACTGAAGCTTTCTTT
>TRBV6-5|-|TRBJ2-5|-
CASSYSQGETQYF
TGTGCCAGCAGTTATTCCCAGGGGGAGACCCAGTACTTC
>TRBV29-1|-|TRBJ2-3|TRBD1
CSVVVRGITDTQYF
TGCAGCGTTGTTGTCAGGGGGATCACCGATACGCAGTATTTT
>TRBV7-2|-|TRBJ2-1|-
CASSPNERYSYNEQFF
TGTGCCAGCAGCCCTAATGAGCGGTATAGCTACAATGAGCAGTTCTTC
>TRBV13|-|TRBJ1-4|TRBD1
CASSPRTGGEKLFF
TGTGCCAGCAGCCCTCGGACAGGAGGTGAAAAACTGTTTTTT
>TRBV4-1|-|TRBJ2-5|TRBD2
CASSHTGTRETQYF
TGCGCCAGCAGCCACACTGGGACTAGGGAGACCCAGTACTTC
>TRBV5-4|-|TRBJ2-2|-
CASSLKSSGGELFF
TGTGCCAGCAGCTTGAAGTCTAGTGGCGGGGAGCTGTTTTTT
>TRBV7-6|-|TRBJ1-4|-
CASSLAQGTTEKLFF
TGTGCCAGCAGCTTAGCGCAGGGCACCACTGAAAAACTGTTTTTT
>TRBV18|-|TRBJ2-7|-
CASSAEARGSEQYF
TGTGCCAGCTCCGCCGAGGCTAGAGGCAGCGAGCAGTACTTC
>TRBV15|few|TRBJ2-7|-
CATSTRGRKYEQYF
TGTGCCACCAGCACGCGGGGGCGCAAATACGAGCAGTACTTC
>TRBV25-1|-|TRBJ2-5|-
CASSRETQYF
TGTGCCAGCAGTCGTGAGACCCAGTACTTC
>TRBV10-3|-|TRBJ2-5|-
CAISDTGNQETQYF
TGTGCCATCAGTGATACAGGGAACCAAGAGACCCAGTACTTC
>TRBV6-1|few|TRBJ1-4|TRBD1
CASRTRGGFNEKLFF
TGTGCCAGCAGAACTCGAGGGGGCTTTAATGAAAAACTGTTTTTT
>TRBV19|-|TRBJ1-2|TRBD1
CASGKGARVDYGYTF
TGTGCCAGTGGTAAGGGGGCGAGAGTAGACTATGGCTACACCTTC
>TRBV25-1|-|TRBJ2-1|-
CASSGLVHNEQFF
TGTGCCAGCAGTGGACTAGTCCACAATGAGCAGTTCTTC
>TRBV4-3|-|TRBJ1-2|-
CASSHLYYGYTF
TGCGCCAGCAGCCACCTATACTATGGCTACACCTTC
>TRBV15|-|TRBJ2-5|-
CATSSRGGETQYF
TGTGCCACCAGCTCCCGAGGTGGAGAGACCCAGTACTTC
>TRBV19|few|TRBJ1-1|-
CASSIGNSPYTEAFF
TGTGCCAGTAGTATAGGGAACAGCCCTTACACTGAAGCTTTCTTT
>TRBV15|-|TRBJ1-6|-
CATSIDLGLNSPLHF
TGTGCCACCAGCATAGACCTGGGGCTCAATTCACCCCTCCACTTT
>TRBV4-3|-|TRBJ1-6|-
CASSQETTAPTPLHF
TGCGCCAGCAGCCAAGAGACGACAGCCCCTACACCCCTCCACTTT
>TRBV6-5|-|TRBJ1-5|TRBD1
CASSRDREDQPQHF
TGTGCCAGCAGTCGGGACAGGGAGGATCAGCCCCAGCATTTT
>TRBV19|-|TRBJ2-6|-
CASAFSGANVLTF
TGTGCCAGCGCGTTCTCTGGGGCCAACGTCCTGACTTTC
>TRBV18|-|TRBJ2-2|-
CASSLIGLANTGELFF
TGTGCCAGCTCACTCATCGGACTGGCAAACACCGGGGAGCTGTTTTTT
>TRBV4-1|-|TRBJ1-4|-
CASSHPGRSEKLFF
TGCGCCAGCAGCCACCCAGGGCGGTCTGAAAAACTGTTTTTT
>TRBV5-4|-|TRBJ1-2|TRBD1
CASSFPGGNYGYTF
TGTGCCAGCAGCTTCCCAGGGGGAAACTATGGCTACACCTTC
>TRBV4-1|-|TRBJ2-1|TRBD2
CASSLGLAGGYNEQFF
TGCGCCAGCAGCCTGGGACTAGCGGGGGGATACAATGAGCAGTTCTTC
>TRBV6-5|-|TRBJ1-2|-
CASSYGVLTKRGYTF
TGTGCCAGCAGTTACGGAGTCCTTACCAAGCGAGGCTACACCTTC
>TRBV7-2|-|TRBJ2-7|-
CASSFSAGPYEQYF
TGTGCCAGCAGCTTTAGCGCGGGACCTTACGAGCAGTACTTC
>TRBV6-1|-|TRBJ2-7|TRBD1
CASSRQGPNEQYF
TGTGCCAGCAGCCGACAGGGACCGAATGAGCAGTACTTC